This TCR beta chain stems from a study of T-cell memory formation after mild COVID-19. The study, taken as a whole, reports: For contracting clones, CD4+ ones sat mainly in CM and EM, CD8+ in EMRA.

TCRdb itself ran the 5' RACE reads through MiXCR, one entry per CDR3 protein. The sample has under 550,000 distinct CDR3 sequences; 15% to 20% are singletons. With regard to this clonotype: What it binds is not known.

Germline loops: CDR1 KGHDR, CDR2 SFDVKD. The germline V and J ends were trimmed by 5 bases and 5 bases, with 8 bases remaining between them. The CDR3 length is 13 residues. The sample consisted of PBMCs or a T cell subset sorted from them (not recorded which). The rearrangement joins TRBV24-1 to TRBJ2-2; D assignment may be TRBD1 or TRBD2 (5 bases each). The clonotype comes from an adult woman who had mild COVID-19 (a few samples of this study predate the infection). Cell type and time point are not known. The CDR3 nucleotides read TGTGCCACCAGTGTGAGGGGTACCGGGGAGCTGTTTTTT. Residues: CATSVRGTGELFF.